This T cell receptor beta chain was recorded in a study of PD-L1 blockade in urothelial cancer. Here immunoSEQ multiplex PCR was the method, and the copy in TCRdb shows in-frame clones only, minus some. Of 48,000 or so clones listed, around 85% are singletons. The V segment lost 6 bases and the J segment 3 bases; nucleotides outside the gene matches: 6. There are 14 residues in the CDR3. The germline CDR1 and CDR2 sequences are SGHNT and YYREEE (reference sequence). The time point here: pretreatment peripheral blood. This chain links TRBV5-4 with TRBJ2-7; TRBD1 matches at 10 bases. This clonotype was obtained from a woman aged 55-69 years with urothelial cancer. This sample comprised PBMCs, obtained around atezolizumab (anti-PD-L1) treatment. The CDR3 is CASTRTGGIYEQYF. The CDR3 region has the DNA TGTGCCAGCACCCGGACAGGGGGTATCTACGAGCAGTACTTC.